These 5 T cell receptor beta chains came from one sample sequenced in a study of vaccination effects on CD4 cells after COVID-19. Measured with immunoSEQ multiplex PCR; TCRdb has only the in-frame clones, and not every one. The sample consists of roughly 46,000 clones, about 74% of them appearing once. A 10-day culture period preceded the isolation of CD4+ T cells. Infection dated between March and December 2020, before the Alpha, Beta and Delta variants reached the United States. Two doses of either BNT162b2 or mRNA-1273 were given to each participant. Antigens of these TCRs are unknown. The sequences come from CD4+ T cells from PBMCs cultured without peptide, collected after COVID-19 vaccination. The receptors derive from a human donor who had a prior SARS-CoV-2 infection.

V is TRBV18 and J is TRBJ2-5; tentative D call: TRBD1 (5 bases). Trimming shortened V by 3 bases and J by 0 bases, and 14 bases separated the two germline ends. The CDR3 runs to 16 residues. Germline V gene data show CDR1 as KGHSH and CDR2 as LQKENI. CDR3 coding DNA: TGTGCCAGCTCACCCAAGACAGAAGCCCACCAAGAGACCCAGTACTTC. It is translated as CASSPKTEAHQETQYF.

The chain couples TRBV7-9 to TRBJ2-3; 8 bases fit TRBD2. Germline CDR1 SEHNR, CDR2 FQNEAQ (reference sequence). The V and J ends lost 3 bases and 2 bases, in that order; junction bases with no gene match: 7. This CDR3 has 16 amino acids. The CDR3 nucleotides are TGTGCCAGCAGCTTTCGTGGGGGACTAGTCACAGATACGCAGTATTTT. It translates to CASSFRGGLVTDTQYF.

The chain combines TRBV3-1 (or the pseudogene TRBV3-2) with TRBJ1-1; TRBD1 might be the D (5 bases). The CDR3 consists of 14 residues. Germline lookup yields CDR1 LGHDT and CDR2 YNNKEL (reference sequence). V was shortened by 1 base and J by 5 bases, with 11 bases between the two germline ends. CDR3 in amino acids: CASSQGGGETEAFF. The CDR3 DNA reads as TGTGCCAGCAGCCAAGGTGGGGGAGAGACTGAAGCTTTCTTT.

The genes are TRBV5-1 and TRBJ2-1, with D perhaps TRBD2 (5 bases). This CDR3 is 14 amino acids long. V was pared by 7 bases and J by 0 bases, with 11 bases between. Germline CDR1 reads SGHRS; CDR2 reads YFSETQ. CDR3 sequence reads: CASQDGNSYNEQFF. For the CDR3, the DNA is TGCGCCAGCCAAGACGGGAACTCCTACAATGAGCAGTTCTTC.

This chain connects TRBV3-1 (or the pseudogene TRBV3-2) to TRBJ2-1; D ambiguous. Trimming took off 0 bases at V and 0 bases at J, with 9 bases between the two ends. Germline V gene data show CDR1 as LGHDT and CDR2 as YNNKEL (reference sequence). This CDR3 contains 16 residues. The CDR3 bases are TGTGCCAGCAGCCAAGATACCGTGAGCTCCTACAATGAGCAGTTCTTC. Amino acids: CASSQDTVSSYNEQFF.